This T cell receptor (beta chain) comes out of a study of shared clonotypes between healthy human individuals. Study results and limitations: Naive CD4 clonotype sharing across a few donors was 4% to 5.5%. Larger estimated richness was generally seen in naive subsets than in memory subsets.

Method: immunoSEQ multiplex PCR; TCRdb's copy keeps in-frame clones and lacks some. Of about a million clones listed, around three quarters are singletons. To note about this clone: Its antigen is not known.

The CDR3 consists of 15 residues. Germline V gives CDR1 LGHNA, CDR2 YSLEER. Trimming removed 0 bases at V and 6 bases at J, with 15 bases between. This receptor was taken from a man younger than 30 in good health. The sequenced sample consisted of memory CD4+ T cells sorted from blood. The subset denotes: CD45RA-negative fraction. The rearrangement uses TRBV4-3 and TRBJ2-7, with a possible D match to TRBD1 (6 bases). For the CDR3, the DNA is TGCGCCAGCAGCCAAGATCATGGGGGCATTGGCGAGCAGTACTTC. Its translation is CASSQDHGGIGEQYF.